Each of the 14 T cell receptor beta chains below was sequenced from the same sample in a study of blood T cell repertoires in COVID-19 (dated by TCRdb to the early 2020s). Receptors were amplified or captured by the immunoSEQ multiplex PCR assay. The immuneACCESS repertoire file appears here via TCRdb, limited to in-frame rearrangements. These files lack a portion of the clones; in checked studies, under half of the deficit traces to unresolved V genes, and the cause of the others is not known. The table for this sample lists 120,000 or so clones; around 76% of them were counted only once. The ten top clones hold roughly 5% of the sample. Sequenced sample: peripheral blood. The source of these receptors is a man aged 55 to 70 with acute or convalescent COVID-19.

This clone was seen a handful of times. J is TRBJ2-3 and V is TRBV2; D unresolved. Between the trimmed V and J ends, which lost 10 bases and 6 bases, there was a span of 8 bases. The CDR3 sequence is 10 residues long. In germline, CDR1 is SNHLY, CDR2 FYNNEI. CDR3 nucleotides: TGTGCCACCTCCTCGGATACGCAGTATTTT. It is translated as CATSSDTQYF.

This clone showed up just a few times. The V call is TRBV30, the J call TRBJ2-7, with TRBD1 identical over 10 bases. This CDR3 region has 17 residues. Trimming cost V 3 bases and J 0 bases; bases outside gene matches: 11. Germline V lookup: CDR1 GTSNPN, CDR2 SVGIG (reference sequence). CDR3 amino acids: CAWRPTPGQGNSYEQYF. In DNA, the CDR3 is TGTGCCTGGAGACCCACACCGGGACAGGGGAACTCCTACGAGCAGTACTTC. The full variable domain, completed using reference TRBV30 and TRBJ2-7, is SQTIHQWPATLVQPVGSPLSLECTVEGTSNPNLYWYRQAAGRGLQLLFYSVGIGQISSEVPQNLSASRPQDRQFILSSKKLLLSDSGFYLCAWRPTPGQGNSYEQYFGPGTRLTVT.

This chain links TRBV7-2 with TRBJ1-5; D gene uncertain. Germline lookup yields CDR1 SGHTA and CDR2 FQGNSA. V lost 0 bases and J lost 7, with 7 bases in between. This CDR3 region has 13 residues. Here the CDR3 reads CASSLAEEQPQHF. CDR3 in DNA: TGTGCCAGCAGCTTAGCGGAGGAACAGCCCCAGCATTTT.

This clone turned up a few times. This chain joins TRBV2 and TRBJ1-1, with D possibly matching TRBD1 (5 bases). Trimming shortened V by 7 bases and J by 6 bases, and 15 bases separated the two germline ends. Germline CDR1 and CDR2: SNHLY and FYNNEI. The CDR3 runs to 13 residues. The CDR3 nucleotides are TGTGCCAGCAATTACAAAGGGGTAGCTGAAGCTTTCTTT. Amino acid sequence: CASNYKGVAEAFF.

The CDR3 coding sequence is TGTGCCAGCAGCCCCACCCTGACTAGCGGGAGGGAGGGAAAGACCCAGTACTTC. Its protein is CASSPTLTSGREGKTQYF. The V and J genes are TRBV4-2 and TRBJ2-5, with 14 bases lining up with TRBD2. CDR1 is LGHNA and CDR2 is YNFKEQ in the germline V gene. The CDR3 loop spans 18 amino acids. J lost 6 bases, V lost 4 bases, and 13 bases had no gene match.

J is TRBJ1-6 and V is TRBV5-6, with a tentative D call TRBD1 (6 bases). The germline V and J ends were trimmed by 1 base and 8 bases, with 19 bases remaining between them. This CDR3 comprises 17 residues. CDR1 and CDR2 from the germline V gene are SGHDT and YYEEEE. The CDR3, as DNA: TGTGCCAGCAGCTTGACTATCGGACAGTCGGTCCATTCACCCCTCCACTTT. It translates to CASSLTIGQSVHSPLHF.

The rearrangement uses TRBV5-1 and TRBJ1-5; D perhaps matches TRBD1 (6 bases). The CDR3 consists of 14 residues. The germline gives CDR1 SGHRS, CDR2 YFSETQ. Trimming shortened V by 7 bases and J by 2 bases, and 13 bases separated the two germline ends. CDR3 protein: CASSRGDGNQPQHF. The CDR3 nucleotides read TGCGCCAGCTCCAGGGGAGACGGCAATCAGCCCCAGCATTTT.

The V and J genes are TRBV10-3 and TRBJ2-7, with a possible D match to TRBD2 (5 bases). The CDR3 is 14 amino acids. Trimming removed 6 bases at V and 3 bases at J, with 15 bases between. Germline values: CDR1 ENHRY, CDR2 SYGVKD. CDR3 nucleotide sequence: TGTGCCATCAGACCTACTAGAGGGAACTACGAGCAGTACTTC. This codes for CAIRPTRGNYEQYF.

The V and J genes are TRBV30 and TRBJ2-2, with a tentative D call TRBD1 (6 bases). Germline values: CDR1 GTSNPN, CDR2 SVGIG (reference sequence). V lost 2 bases to trimming and J lost 2 bases, with 15 bases between them. CDR3 length equals 16 residues. The CDR3 loop is CAWSPPGHGNTGELFF. In DNA, the CDR3 is TGTGCCTGGAGTCCTCCGGGACACGGAAACACCGGGGAGCTGTTTTTT.

This clone was seen a few times. V and J are TRBV7-2 and TRBJ1-5, with TRBD1 identical over 10 bases. CDR3 length equals 18 residues. Germline-derived CDR1 and CDR2 are SGHTA and FQGNSA. With V trimmed by 4 bases and J by 7 bases, 16 bases remained unmatched. This CDR3 is CASSSLNFGTGDRQPQHF. The CDR3 nucleotides read TGTGCCAGCAGCTCGCTCAATTTCGGGACAGGGGATCGACAGCCCCAGCATTTT.

This clone was detected a few times. The V gene is TRBV7-2, the J gene TRBJ2-3; D gene ambiguous. The ends were cut back, 2 bases at V and 3 bases at J, with 6 bases in the middle. This CDR3 region has 13 residues. From germline, CDR1 is SGHTA and CDR2 FQGNSA. Here the CDR3 reads CASSLLRTDTQYF. The CDR3 DNA reads as TGTGCCAGCAGCTTACTACGGACAGATACGCAGTATTTT. Drawing the rest from reference TRBV7-2 and TRBJ2-3, the complete variable domain is GAGVSQSPSNKVTEKGKDVELRCDPISGHTALYWYRQSLGQGLEFLIYFQGNSAPDKSGLPSDRFSAERTGGSVSTLTIQRTQQEDSAVYLCASSLLRTDTQYFGPGTRLTVL.

CDR3 sequence: CASSPGDRGNEKLFF. DNA of the CDR3: TGTGCCAGCAGCCCCGGGGACAGGGGAAATGAAAAACTGTTTTTT. The chain links TRBV7-2 to TRBJ1-4; 10 bases are shared with TRBD1. Unmatched junction bases numbered 5, after V lost 5 bases and J lost 5 bases. Germline V gives CDR1 SGHTA, CDR2 FQGNSA. This CDR3 has 15 amino acids. The complete variable domain, with remaining parts taken from reference TRBV7-2 and TRBJ1-4, reads GAGVSQSPSNKVTEKGKDVELRCDPISGHTALYWYRQSLGQGLEFLIYFQGNSAPDKSGLPSDRFSAERTGGSVSTLTIQRTQQEDSAVYLCASSPGDRGNEKLFFGSGTQLSVL.

This clone was recorded once. One end of the junction is discordant with germline, which a read error may explain. The chain recombines TRBV4-1 with TRBJ1-1; the D is unclear. The CDR3 extends over 14 amino acids. In germline, CDR1 is MGHRA, CDR2 YSYEKL. This CDR3 is CASSKELRSTEAFF. CDR3 coding DNA: TGCGCCAGCAGCAAAGAGCTAAGGAGCACTGAAGCTTTCTTT.

V gene TRBV2 combines with J gene TRBJ1-2; 10 nucleotides align to TRBD1. The junction had 11 bases not matched to a gene; V was cut back by 9 bases and J by 4 bases. This CDR3 has 15 residues. The germline gives CDR1 SNHLY, CDR2 FYNNEI. The CDR3 here is CASIPERQGAYGYTF. CDR3 in DNA: TGTGCCAGTATTCCCGAACGACAGGGGGCCTATGGCTACACCTTC.